The 25 T cell receptor beta chains below were found in one sample sequenced in a study of early T cells in non-severe SARS-CoV-2 infection. Each CDR3 protein is one row after TCRdb ran MiXCR on the 5' RACE reads. The repertoire consists of some 19,000 distinct CDR3 sequences, with roughly 4.3% occurring once and the leading ten covering approximately 7.2%. Material: whole blood. The source of these receptors is an adult who was a healthcare worker with PCR-confirmed SARS-CoV-2 infection or an uninfected control (not recorded which).

Many counts were recorded for this clonotype. This sequence joins TRBV10-3 and TRBJ2-1, with 8 nucleotides matching TRBD2. The CDR3 runs 13 residues. Germline V gives CDR1 ENHRY, CDR2 SYGVKD. The trim removed 8 bases at V and 4 bases at J, leaving 4 bases unmatched. The DNA of the CDR3 is TGTGCCATCTACGGGGGGGGATACAATGAGCAGTTCTTC. Its protein product is CAIYGGGYNEQFF.

This clonotype occurred many times. The chain has TRBV20-1 and TRBJ2-1; TRBD2 aligns across 8 bases. The CDR3 covers 16 residues. J was trimmed by 1 base and V by 3 bases; bases with no gene match: 8. Germline-derived CDR1 and CDR2 are DFQATT and SNEGSKA (reference sequence). The CDR3 DNA is TGCAGTGCTAGTGAGAGCGGGGGACTTTCCTACAATGAGCAGTTCTTC. Protein sequence: CSASESGGLSYNEQFF.

This clonotype was detected many times. This chain joins TRBV21-1 and TRBJ1-1; no check of the table's D call, TRBD1, against the DNA was made. TRBV21-1 is a pseudogene locus. This CDR3 has 15 residues. Written as DNA, the CDR3 is TGTGCCAGCAGCCGCCCGACAGTGAGGGGCACTGAAGCTTTCTTT. Translated: CASSRPTVRGTEAFF.

This clonotype was seen ten or more times. The chain joins TRBV29-1 to TRBJ1-4; 7 bases agree with TRBD1. This CDR3 region has 12 residues. The germline gives CDR1 SQVTM, CDR2 ANQGSEA. Trimming cost V 4 bases and J 8 bases; bases outside gene matches: 4. The CDR3 loop reads CSVGQGGEKLFF. Written as DNA, the CDR3 is TGCAGCGTTGGACAGGGCGGGGAAAAACTGTTTTTT.

This clonotype has ten or more counts. The chain combines TRBV7-2 with TRBJ1-1, with D unclear. This CDR3 has 11 residues. Germline CDR1 SGHTA, CDR2 FQGNSA. Trimming shortened V by 4 bases and J by 10 bases, and 10 bases separated the two germline ends. In DNA form, the CDR3 reads TGTGCCAGCAGCTCCCTCTCGGGAGCTTTCTTT. Translation: CASSSLSGAFF.

This chain links TRBV7-2 with TRBJ2-3, with TRBD1 matching over 8 bases. Trimming took 5 bases from V and 2 from J; bases not matched to a gene: 9. This CDR3 comprises 16 residues. Germline CDR1 SGHTA, CDR2 FQGNSA. CDR3 residues: CASSLTMTGATDTQYF. The CDR3, as DNA: TGTGCCAGCAGCCTCACCATGACAGGGGCCACAGATACGCAGTATTTT.

V gene TRBV7-7 combines with J gene TRBJ2-3, with 7 bases that match TRBD2. Germline V gene data show CDR1 as SSHAT and CDR2 as FNYEAQ (reference sequence). J lost 0 bases, V lost 4 bases, and 4 bases had no gene match. This CDR3 region has 15 residues. CDR3 sequence (DNA): TGTGCCAGCAGCTCTAGCGGAGCTAGCACAGATACGCAGTATTTT. Translating it yields CASSSSGASTDTQYF.

This clonotype was seen repeatedly, ten times or more. The rearrangement uses TRBV5-6 and TRBJ1-3; D not resolved. The CDR3 is 15 amino acids. Trimming stripped 6 bases from V and 2 bases from J, with 15 bases between. Germline assignment: CDR1 SGHDT and CDR2 YYEEEE. In DNA form, the CDR3 reads TGTGCCAGCAACCTAAGGACCGGGGCTGGAAACACCATATATTTT. Its translation: CASNLRTGAGNTIYF.

This clonotype was recorded many times. The rearrangement joins TRBV6-5 to TRBJ1-2; 11 nucleotides align to TRBD1. This CDR3 is built from 14 residues. Germline loops: CDR1 MNHEY, CDR2 SVGAGI. The ends lost 9 bases at V and 2 bases at J; junction bases unmatched: 5. Here the CDR3 DNA reads TGTGCCAGTCGGACAGGGGGCTCGAACTATGGCTACACCTTC. As protein: CASRTGGSNYGYTF.

This clonotype was observed many times. This chain connects TRBV29-1 to TRBJ1-5, with D possibly TRBD1 on 6 matching bases. Germline values: CDR1 SQVTM, CDR2 ANQGSEA. The CDR3 spans 15 residues. Trimming stripped 4 bases from V and 1 base from J, with 14 bases between. CDR3 sequence (DNA): TGCAGCGTTGTCGACTCCAGGGGAAGCAATCAGCCCCAGCATTTT. This codes for CSVVDSRGSNQPQHF.

This clonotype showed up many times. This CDR3 is missing its conserved last phenylalanine or tryptophan, likely due to a read error. This chain joins TRBV7-8 and TRBJ1-3, with 8 bases fitting TRBD1. Per germline, CDR1 SGHVS and CDR2 FQNEAQ. After removal of 1 base from V and 0 bases from J, the junction contained 11 bases not matched to a gene. This CDR3 is built from 19 residues. The CDR3 here is CASSLGSLDRGYSGNTIYL. The CDR3 DNA follows: TGTGCCAGCAGCTTAGGCTCCTTAGACAGGGGATACTCTGGAAACACCATATATCTT.

This clonotype is medium-sized within its sample. The rearrangement joins TRBV20-1 to TRBJ2-3; 8 bases map to TRBD2. CDR3 length: 13 amino acids. Germline CDR1 is DFQATT and CDR2 is SNEGSKA (reference sequence). The V and J ends lost 3 bases and 1 base, in that order; junction bases with no gene match: 0. The CDR3 reads CSARTSGTDTQYF. CDR3 DNA: TGCAGTGCTAGGACTAGCGGCACAGATACGCAGTATTTT.

There are many counts of this clonotype. J is TRBJ1-1 and V is TRBV29-1; D is uncertain. Trimming cost V 5 bases and J 3 bases, with 4 bases left between them. The CDR3 spans 10 residues. Germline V gene data show CDR1 as SQVTM and CDR2 as ANQGSEA. The CDR3 sequence: CSVRDTEAFF. The CDR3 DNA reads as TGCAGCGTTAGGGACACTGAAGCTTTCTTT.

In this sample, this clonotype turned up many times. The chain has TRBV20-1 and TRBJ2-3; TRBD2 agrees at 8 bases. CDR1 and CDR2 (germline): DFQATT, SNEGSKA (reference sequence). This CDR3 region has 13 residues. With V trimmed by 1 base and J by 6 bases, 3 bases remained unmatched. CDR3 in amino acids: CSARASGWDTQYF. The DNA of the CDR3 is TGCAGTGCTAGAGCTAGCGGGTGGGATACGCAGTATTTT.

This clonotype has a count of ten or more. The CDR3 nucleotides read TGTGCCAGCAGCTTCCACGTCGCCCAGGAGCAGTTCTTC. Amino acids: CASSFHVAQEQFF. J is TRBJ2-1 and V is TRBV6-2 or TRBV6-3; D ambiguous. The ends were cut back, 6 bases at V and 10 bases at J, with 16 bases in the middle. Looked up from germline, CDR1 is MNHEY and CDR2 is SVGEGT. CDR3 length: 13 residues.

This clonotype was seen many times. The chain joins TRBV4-2 to TRBJ2-3; D is uncertain. The CDR3 has 15 residues. Germline V CDR1 and CDR2: LGHNA, YNFKEQ. V gave up 5 bases and J gave up 8 bases, with 20 bases separating them. CDR3 sequence reads: CASSVPSSWSGTQYF. CDR3 DNA sequence: TGTGCCAGCAGCGTTCCTAGTTCCTGGTCTGGTACGCAGTATTTT.

This clonotype was counted many times. This rearrangement joins TRBV19 to TRBJ1-5; 8 bases are a match to TRBD1. Trimming removed 2 bases from V and 0 bases from J; junction bases left unmatched: 6. This CDR3 spans 17 amino acids. Germline CDR1 LNHDA, CDR2 SQIVND (reference sequence). CDR3 in amino acids: CASSIRDRRNSNQPQHF. In DNA, the CDR3 is TGTGCCAGTAGTATACGGGACAGGAGGAATAGCAATCAGCCCCAGCATTTT.

The rearrangement uses TRBV4-3 and TRBJ1-6, with 7 bases identical to TRBD1. Germline V gene lookup returns CDR1 LGHNA and CDR2 YSLEER. With V trimmed by 3 bases and J by 7 bases, 9 bases remained unmatched. This CDR3 comprises 16 residues. The CDR3 DNA sequence: TGCGCCAGCAGCCAGGGCCACAGGGGCGGGAATTCACCCCTCCACTTT. Translated: CASSQGHRGGNSPLHF.

This clonotype was detected many times. The J gene is TRBJ1-6, the V gene TRBV4-2; D remains ambiguous. The V gene's germline CDR1 is LGHNA and CDR2 YNFKEQ. The V gene lost 0 bases and the J gene lost 5 bases, with 8 bases spanning the gap. The CDR3 is made up of 15 amino acids. The CDR3 coding sequence is TGTGCCAGCAGCCAAGAGCACAGCAATAATTCACCCCTCCACTTT. It specifies CASSQEHSNNSPLHF.

This clonotype was counted at least ten times. This chain joins TRBV7-8 and TRBJ1-5, with D possibly TRBD1 on 6 matching bases. Germline V lookup: CDR1 SGHVS, CDR2 FQNEAQ. The CDR3 has 14 amino acids. The germline V and J ends were trimmed by 4 bases and 7 bases, with 14 bases remaining between them. The CDR3 reads CASSSTGPAQPQHF. The CDR3 nucleotides are TGTGCCAGCAGCTCTACAGGGCCGGCACAGCCCCAGCATTTT.

At least ten counts were recorded for this clonotype. This chain joins TRBV6-5 and TRBJ1-1, with D maybe TRBD1 (5 bases). The V and J ends lost 2 bases and 0 bases respectively, with 10 bases between them. CDR1 is MNHEY and CDR2 is SVGAGI in the germline V gene. The CDR3 runs 15 residues. The CDR3 DNA sequence: TGTGCCAGCAGTTACGCTTGGACATTGAACACTGAAGCTTTCTTT. This translates into CASSYAWTLNTEAFF.

This clonotype was seen many times. The rearrangement joins TRBV20-1 to TRBJ2-2; D call uncertain. Germline V lookup: CDR1 DFQATT, CDR2 SNEGSKA (reference sequence). The CDR3 has 14 residues. In nucleotides, the CDR3 is TGCAGCGCCCGGAGTCTACGTTACACCGGGGAGCTGTTTTTT. Encoded protein: CSARSLRYTGELFF.

The chain couples TRBV7-2 to TRBJ2-3; D is unclear. Trimming left V 5 bases short and J 0 bases short, with 12 bases between. The CDR3 runs 15 residues. Germline CDR1 and CDR2: SGHTA and FQGNSA. The DNA of the CDR3 is TGTGCCAGCAGCAAAGGGCTGGGAAGCACAGATACGCAGTATTTT. It codes for CASSKGLGSTDTQYF.

This clonotype was recorded at least ten times. The V and J genes are TRBV7-8 and TRBJ2-7; D perhaps matches TRBD1 (6 bases). The CDR3 totals 15 residues. Trimming shortened V by 1 base and J by 5 bases, and 15 bases separated the two germline ends. Germline V CDR1 and CDR2: SGHVS, FQNEAQ. CDR3 region: CASSLGKQGRNEQYF. The CDR3 bases are TGTGCCAGCAGCTTAGGGAAACAGGGTAGGAACGAGCAGTACTTC.

This clonotype was detected many times. The chain has TRBV9 and TRBJ2-3, with D tentatively TRBD1 (5 bases). The V end lost 6 bases, the J end lost 2 bases, and 7 bases lay between the germline ends. The CDR3 covers 12 residues. Germline V gene lookup returns CDR1 SGDLS and CDR2 YYNGEE. This CDR3 reads CASMGLTDTQYF. CDR3 nucleotides: TGTGCCAGCATGGGGCTCACAGATACGCAGTATTTT. The full variable domain, rest sourced from reference TRBV9 and TRBJ2-3, is DSGVTQTPKHLITATGQRVTLRCSPRSGDLSVYWYQQSLDQGLQFLIQYYNGEERAKGNILERFSAQQFPDLHSELNLSSLELGDSALYFCASMGLTDTQYFGPGTRLTVL.